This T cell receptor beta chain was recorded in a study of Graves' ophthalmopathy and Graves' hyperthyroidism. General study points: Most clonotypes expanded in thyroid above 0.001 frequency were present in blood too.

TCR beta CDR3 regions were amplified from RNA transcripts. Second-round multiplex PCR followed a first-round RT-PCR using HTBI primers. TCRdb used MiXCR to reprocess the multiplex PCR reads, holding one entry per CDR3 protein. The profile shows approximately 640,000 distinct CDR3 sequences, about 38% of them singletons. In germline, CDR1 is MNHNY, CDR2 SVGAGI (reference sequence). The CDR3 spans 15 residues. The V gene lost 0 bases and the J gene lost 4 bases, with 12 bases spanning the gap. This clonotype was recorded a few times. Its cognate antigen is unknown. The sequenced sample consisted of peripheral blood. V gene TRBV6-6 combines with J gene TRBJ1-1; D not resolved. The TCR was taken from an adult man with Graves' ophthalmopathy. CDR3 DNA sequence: TGTGCCAGCAGTTACTCCCCCTCTGGGATCACTGAAGCTTTCTTT. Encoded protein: CASSYSPSGITEAFF.